The clone carrying this T cell receptor beta chain was seen just once. Its specificity is not known. Germline V gene sequence: CDR1 DFQATT, CDR2 SNEGSKA (reference sequence). V shed 3 bases and J 1 base; nucleotides not matched to a gene: 9. The length of the CDR3 is 17 residues. The data stem from a study of identical twins' blood T cells. Regarding the study as a whole: Each donor's most abundant TCRbeta clonotypes shared more CDR3 sequences with her twin than unrelated donors.

Per the authors' pipeline: Each donor had about 95,000 to nearly 550,000 clonotypes. From the 5' RACE reads, TCRdb called clonotypes with MiXCR, one entry per CDR3 protein. The V and J calls here are based on TCRdb, not the publication. The sample lists roughly 340,000 distinct CDR3 sequences; approximately 30% were seen once. Three pairs of healthy female monozygous twins were the donors. Likely shared infections and vaccines: all three twin pairs were reared together. This chain links TRBV20-1 with TRBJ2-1, with 10 nucleotides matching TRBD2. The sequenced sample was PBMCs. The origin of this receptor is a woman aged 18-49 years in good health. CDR3 coding DNA: TGCAGTGCTAGCGGCCTAGCGGGAGAAAGTTCCTACAATGAGCAGTTCTTC. This encodes CSASGLAGESSYNEQFF.